A selection of T cell receptor beta chains follows, all from one sample in a study of read filtering for tumor transcriptome and immune sequencing. TCRdb passed the reads through MiXCR, listing each CDR3 protein once. The top ten clones hold roughly 10% of a sample with approximately 90,000 distinct CDR3 sequences, about a fifth of them seen once. The sequenced material came from a population of CD138-negative cells sorted from bone marrow. The source is a donor aged 40 or older with multiple myeloma. Both conserved end residues are part of each CDR3. The D gene is left open where the match is weak. Rows may omit the clone size; those that give it use once, few, many or a size class.

d_call j_call v_call clone_size cdr3_nt cdr3_aa
NA TRBJ1-4 TRBV27 many TGTGCCAGCAGTGTCACAGCTGCAACTAATGAAAAACTGTTTTTT CASSVTAATNEKLFF
NA TRBJ1-1 TRBV5-4 NA TGTGCCAGCAGCTTGTCAGGGGATGCTTTCTTT CASSLSGDAFF
NA TRBJ1-4 TRBV30 few TGTGCCTGGAGTCCCTTGGGGAAACGGGAAAAACTGTTTTTT CAWSPLGKREKLFF
NA TRBJ1-1 TRBV7-2 many TGTGCCAGCAGCTTAAAGCTCCGAGGTAGGGCTTTCTTT CASSLKLRGRAFF
NA TRBJ1-5 TRBV4-1 NA TGTGCCAGCAGCTCGGGACTCAATCAGCCCCAGCATTTT CASSSGLNQPQHF
NA TRBJ1-1 TRBV5-1 many TGCGCCAGCAGCTTGGGGACAAGCCTGAACACTGAAGCTTTCTTT CASSLGTSLNTEAFF
TRBD1 TRBJ2-7 TRBV5-1 few TGCGCCAGCAGCCGTCGTACCGGGACAGGGACCTACGAGCAGTACTTC CASSRRTGTGTYEQYF
TRBD2 TRBJ2-1 TRBV28 many TGTGCCAGCAGACAGCGGGGGAGCTCCTACAATGAGCAGTTCTTC CASRQRGSSYNEQFF
NA TRBJ1-4 TRBV29-1 many TGCAGCGCCCAAGAAGTTAATGAAAAACTGTTTTTT CSAQEVNEKLFF
TRBD2 TRBJ2-4 TRBV28 NA TGTGCCAGCAGTCTAGAACTAGCGGGGGCACTAGCCAAAAACATTCAGTACTTC CASSLELAGALAKNIQYF
TRBD1 TRBJ2-5 TRBV2 NA TGTGCCGGCCTCCGGGACAGGGCTGAGACCCAGTACTTC CAGLRDRAETQYF
NA TRBJ2-7 TRBV29-1 many TGCAGCGTTGAAGAAGGGGTACTCTCGTACTTC CSVEEGVLSYF
TRBD1 TRBJ2-1 TRBV11-2 medium-sized TGTGCCAGCAGCTTATCGACAGGGGGGGGTGAGCAGTTCTTC CASSLSTGGGEQFF
NA TRBJ1-1 TRBV2 many TGTGCCACCCATACAGGGATGAACACTGAAGCTTTCTTT CATHTGMNTEAFF
TRBD1 TRBJ1-1 TRBV11-2 NA TGTGCCAGCAGAACGCAGGGGGCGTACACTGGAGCTTTCTTT CASRTQGAYTGAFF
NA TRBJ2-3 TRBV29-1 few TGCAGCGTTGAAGACTCAAATACGCAGTATTTT CSVEDSNTQYF
NA TRBJ2-2 TRBV7-9 many TGTGCCAGCAGCTCGTCCAGGGCAATTAACACCGGGGAGCTGTTTTTT CASSSSRAINTGELFF
NA TRBJ2-1 TRBV19 NA TGTGCCAGTAGTCCCTACAACAATGAGCAGTTCTTC CASSPYNNEQFF
NA TRBJ1-1 TRBV5-1 many TGCGCCAGCAGCTTGATCCGGGACACTGAAGCTTTCTTT CASSLIRDTEAFF
TRBD2 TRBJ2-1 TRBV3-1 many TGTGCCAGCAGCCAAGGGGGACTAGCGGGGATCCATGAGCAGTTCTTC CASSQGGLAGIHEQFF
TRBD1 TRBJ1-1 TRBV30 NA TGTGCCTGGAGTAAAACGGGACAGACTGAAGCTTTCTTT CAWSKTGQTEAFF
NA TRBJ2-5 TRBV11-2 few TGTGCCAGCAGCTTAGGGGCCCAAGAGACCCAGTACTTC CASSLGAQETQYF
NA TRBJ2-7 TRBV11-2 many TGTGCCAGCAGCTTAGAAGTCTACGAGCAGTACTTC CASSLEVYEQYF
TRBD1 TRBJ1-4 TRBV28 many TGTGCCAGCAGTGGACAGGGCTTTCGTGAAAAACTGTTTTTT CASSGQGFREKLFF
TRBD1 TRBJ1-4 TRBV7-8 NA TGTGCCAGCGGCTGGGGACAGGGCTTTGAAAAACTGTTTTTT CASGWGQGFEKLFF
TRBD1 TRBJ2-5 TRBV6-2/TRBV6-3 NA TGTGCCAGCACCACCCGCGCAGGGGGCGGAGAGACCCAGTACTTC CASTTRAGGGETQYF
NA TRBJ2-1 TRBV7-9 many TGTGCCAGCAGGGAGTCCTACAATGAGCAGTTCTTC CASRESYNEQFF
NA TRBJ1-5 TRBV6-6 few TGTGCCAGCAGTTACCTTACCACATATAGCAATCAGCCCCAGCATTTT CASSYLTTYSNQPQHF
TRBD2 TRBJ2-3 TRBV3-1 NA TGTGCCAGCAGCCGGGACTACATCACAGATACGCAGTATTTT CASSRDYITDTQYF
NA TRBJ2-4 TRBV19 many TGTGCCACTAGGGACCAAAAAAACATTCAGTACTTC CATRDQKNIQYF
NA TRBJ1-2 TRBV12-3/TRBV12-4 NA TGTGCCAGCAGTTTCCAACGGATTTATGGCTACACCTTC CASSFQRIYGYTF
NA TRBJ2-2 TRBV24-1 many TGTGCCACCAGTGATTTGGGTGGAGGGAAGACCGGGGAGCTGTTTTTT CATSDLGGGKTGELFF
TRBD2 TRBJ2-1 TRBV19 many TGTGCCAGCAGCTCCCTAGCGGGGGGTTACAATGAGCAGTTCTTC CASSSLAGGYNEQFF
NA TRBJ1-1 TRBV15 NA TGTGCCACCAGCAGAGGACGGGGGGCTATGAACACTGAAGCTTTCTTT CATSRGRGAMNTEAFF
NA TRBJ2-1 TRBV7-9 many TGTGCCAGCAGCTTAGCCCACAATGAGCAGTTCTTC CASSLAHNEQFF
TRBD1 TRBJ2-7 TRBV6-1 NA TGTGCCAGCAGAGACCGGACAGGGGCAGCCTACGAGCAGTACTTC CASRDRTGAAYEQYF
NA TRBJ2-1 TRBV20-1 many TGCAGTGCTAGAGGAGGCGGTGAGCAGTTCTTC CSARGGGEQFF
TRBD2 TRBJ2-3 TRBV20-1 many TGCAGTGCTAGTGTCCTAGCGGGGCCCGACACAGATACGCAGTATTTT CSASVLAGPDTDTQYF
NA TRBJ1-4 TRBV12-3/TRBV12-4 many TGTGCCCCCAGTATTGAGGAACAGAATGAAAAACTGTTTTTT CAPSIEEQNEKLFF
NA TRBJ1-4 TRBV5-1 few TGCGCCAGCAGCCGGACAGCCTCTGCAACTAATGAAAAACTGTTTTTT CASSRTASATNEKLFF
NA TRBJ2-7 TRBV20-1 many TGCAGTGCTAGACTACCGGGGGTTCGGGCCTACGAGCAGTACTTC CSARLPGVRAYEQYF
NA TRBJ2-6 TRBV28 NA TGTGCCAGCAGGGGTGGTCCACCACTCTCTGGGGCCAACGTCCTGACTTTC CASRGGPPLSGANVLTF
TRBD1 TRBJ2-5 TRBV7-3 many TGTGCCAGCAGCCTAACAGGGGGCGCGAGGGAGACCCAGTACTTC CASSLTGGARETQYF
NA TRBJ1-1 TRBV27 few TGTGCCAGCAGTTTGAGTGAGGATTCGGTGGCTTTCTTT CASSLSEDSVAFF
NA TRBJ2-5 TRBV28 many TGTGCCAGCAGTTTGGGGGGATTGGTGGAGACCCAGTACTTC CASSLGGLVETQYF
NA TRBJ1-3 TRBV7-9 few TGTGCCAGCAGCCCCCGGATAGCAAACACCATATATTTT CASSPRIANTIYF
TRBD2 TRBJ2-1 TRBV20-1 many TGCAGTGGTTCGGCAGCGGGGGGGCGCAATGAGCAGTTCTTC CSGSAAGGRNEQFF
NA TRBJ2-2 TRBV2 few TGTGCCAGCAGTTCAGGGGCCCCCGGGGAGCTGTTTTTT CASSSGAPGELFF
TRBD1 TRBJ1-5 TRBV12-3/TRBV12-4 NA TGTGCCAGCAGTTGGGACAGGGATAGCAATCAGCCCCAGCATTTT CASSWDRDSNQPQHF
NA TRBJ1-1 TRBV11-2 many TGTGCCAGCAGCCCCCGGACAGCCATGAACACTGAAGCTTTCTTT CASSPRTAMNTEAFF
NA TRBJ1-2 TRBV6-2/TRBV6-3 NA TGTGCCAGCAGCCAAACTATCGGCTATGGCTACACCTTC CASSQTIGYGYTF
NA TRBJ1-5 TRBV19 NA TGTGCCAGTAGTATCGGGACTCTTAGCAATCAGCCCCAGCATTTT CASSIGTLSNQPQHF
NA TRBJ2-7 TRBV7-2 many TGTGCCAGCAGCCTTTACTTTGGAGAGGTCTACGAGCAGTACTTC CASSLYFGEVYEQYF
NA TRBJ2-7 TRBV20-1 many TGCAGGATCGGAGGGCCCTACGAGCAGTACTTC CRIGGPYEQYF
NA TRBJ2-2 TRBV2 few TGTGTCTCTACGGGGACGGTGAACACCGGGGAGCTGTTTTTT CVSTGTVNTGELFF
TRBD1 TRBJ1-1 TRBV12-3/TRBV12-4 many TGTGCCAGCAGTCGACAGGGGCGCGGGAACACTGAAGCTTTCTTT CASSRQGRGNTEAFF
NA TRBJ2-7 TRBV6-2/TRBV6-3 NA TGTGCCTGCAGTCCTGGGACCGCCTACGAGCAGTACTTC CACSPGTAYEQYF